This entry lists 30 T cell receptor beta chains sequenced from one sample in a study of cytomegalovirus exposure and HLA in healthy donors (dated 2017 in TCRdb). Library preparation was by the immunoSEQ multiplex PCR assay. For the multiplex PCR, a mixture combining 60 forward primers for TCR Vbeta segments and 13 reverse primers for TCR Jbeta segments was used. TCRdb provides this immuneACCESS table in a form limited to in-frame rearrangements. Some clones are lacking; in checked studies, under half of them reflect an unresolved V gene, and why the rest are absent is not known. The sample contains about 78,000 clones, approximately 72% of them found a single time. The ten most abundant clones make up roughly 10% of the sample. The sequencing sample was made of PBMCs. These receptors were taken from a woman in her forties in good health and CMV-seropositive.

This chain uses TRBV5-1 with TRBJ1-5; D ambiguous. The germline V gene encodes CDR1 SGHRS and CDR2 YFSETQ. This CDR3 spans 15 amino acids. V was clipped by 1 base and J by 3 bases, with 11 bases between them. CDR3 DNA: TGCGCCAGCAGCTTGTCCCCAGAAAACAATCAGCCCCAGCATTTT. It is translated as CASSLSPENNQPQHF.

This clone turned up a few times. V and J are TRBV25-1 and TRBJ2-3; perhaps TRBD1 as D (7 bases). Trimming took off 1 base at V and 7 bases at J, with 15 bases between the two ends. Germline V gives CDR1 MGHDK, CDR2 SYGVNS. The CDR3 is 15 amino acids. The CDR3 DNA reads TGTGCCAGCAGTGAATCAGGGGGGCGTTGGAATACGCAGTATTTT. Its translation is CASSESGGRWNTQYF.

The chain links TRBV5-1 to TRBJ1-1; D perhaps matches TRBD1 (6 bases). Trimming cost V 0 bases and J 9 bases, with 9 bases left between them. Germline values: CDR1 SGHRS, CDR2 YFSETQ. The CDR3 length is 12 residues. CDR3 in amino acids: CASSLAGQQAFF. CDR3 DNA sequence: TGCGCCAGCAGCTTGGCCGGACAGCAAGCTTTCTTT.

The chain recombines TRBV5-1 with TRBJ1-4, with TRBD1 as a possible D gene (6 bases). Trimming left V 0 bases short and J 4 bases short, with 13 bases between. The CDR3 extends over 16 amino acids. Germline-derived CDR1 and CDR2 are SGHRS and YFSETQ. This chain's CDR3 is CASSLGTVTHNEKLFF. CDR3 sequence (DNA): TGCGCCAGCAGCTTGGGGACAGTAACGCATAATGAAAAACTGTTTTTT.

The chain is built from TRBV9 and TRBJ1-2; 8 bases map to TRBD1. Trimming took 4 bases from V and 2 from J; bases not matched to a gene: 7. CDR1 SGDLS and CDR2 YYNGEE come from the germline V gene. CDR3 length: 15 amino acids. The CDR3 sequence is CASSPWTGPNYGYTF. CDR3 in DNA: TGTGCCAGCAGCCCCTGGACAGGGCCGAACTATGGCTACACCTTC.

This clone was found a few times. The chain employs TRBV19 and TRBJ1-1; 8 bases align to TRBD1. The CDR3 covers 14 residues. V gave up 2 bases and J gave up 4 bases; unmatched junction bases: 3. Germline V lookup: CDR1 LNHDA, CDR2 SQIVND (reference sequence). Here the CDR3 reads CASSITGGITEAFF. In DNA, the CDR3 is TGTGCCAGTAGTATAACAGGGGGTATCACTGAAGCTTTCTTT.

The rearrangement links TRBV30 to TRBJ2-1, with 7 bases fitting TRBD1. Trimming cost V 0 bases and J 10 bases; bases outside gene matches: 9. The CDR3 length is 14 residues. CDR1 GTSNPN and CDR2 SVGIG come from the germline V gene (reference sequence). This CDR3 reads CAWSVKGASGEQFF. DNA of the CDR3: TGTGCCTGGAGTGTAAAGGGGGCTTCGGGGGAGCAGTTCTTC.

V and J are TRBV19 and TRBJ1-5; the D gene is possibly TRBD1 (5 bases). This CDR3 spans 14 amino acids. The V end lost 4 bases, the J end lost 3 bases, and 10 bases lay between the germline ends. The germline gives CDR1 LNHDA, CDR2 SQIVND (reference sequence). CDR3 loop: CASSRDLSNQPQHF. The CDR3 DNA is TGTGCCAGTAGTAGGGACTTATCCAATCAGCCCCAGCATTTT.

The chain recombines TRBV30 with TRBJ2-1; weak D call: TRBD2 (5 bases). V was clipped by 3 bases and J by 5 bases, with 11 bases between them. Germline CDR1 is GTSNPN and CDR2 is SVGIG (reference sequence). CDR3 size: 13 residues. The CDR3 DNA sequence: TGTGCCTGGAGGATTCTACTAGACAATGAGCAGTTCTTC. Its translation: CAWRILLDNEQFF.

V gene TRBV5-1 combines with J gene TRBJ2-3, with TRBD2 identical over 13 bases. CDR1 is SGHRS and CDR2 is YFSETQ in the germline V gene. CDR3 length: 16 amino acids. V lost 4 bases and J lost 8; bases outside the gene matches: 10. CDR3 coding DNA: TGCGCCAGCAGCGCGGACGAACTAGCGGGGGGGACTACGCAGTATTTT. Its translation is CASSADELAGGTTQYF.

The V and J genes are TRBV5-6 and TRBJ2-3; tentatively, D is TRBD2 (6 bases). V shed 0 bases and J shed 0 bases, with 8 bases lying between them. Per the germline V gene, CDR1 is SGHDT and CDR2 is YYEEEE. This CDR3 has 15 amino acids. The CDR3 nucleotides are TGTGCCAGCAGCTTGGACGGGAGAAGCACAGATACGCAGTATTTT. It codes for CASSLDGRSTDTQYF.

This clone was seen a few times. Here the CDR3 omits its conserved ending phenylalanine or tryptophan, so a read error is the likely source. The chain joins TRBV4-3 to TRBJ2-3; 7 positions agree with TRBD2. This CDR3 has 16 residues. The germline V gene has CDR1 LGHNA and CDR2 YSLEER. V dropped 1 base and J dropped 2; count of bases not matched to a gene: 6. Here the CDR3 DNA reads TGCGCCAGCAGCCAAGGGGGGGGTGCACACACAGATACGCAGTATCTT. This gives the protein CASSQGGGAHTDTQYL.

This chain connects TRBV7-6 to TRBJ2-3; tentatively, D is TRBD2 (5 bases). V was cut by 1 base and J by 0 bases, with 14 bases left in between. The germline CDR1 and CDR2 sequences are SGHVS and FNYEAQ. The CDR3 spans 17 residues. CDR3 sequence: CASSLGLASLSTDTQYF. CDR3 in DNA: TGTGCCAGCAGCTTAGGGTTGGCTAGCCTTAGCACAGATACGCAGTATTTT.

This clone came up a few times. This rearrangement joins TRBV6-1 to TRBJ1-5, with D tentatively TRBD1 (5 bases). V was shortened by 4 bases and J by 1 base, with 11 bases between the two germline ends. Germline values: CDR1 MNHNS, CDR2 SASEGT. This CDR3 is 15 amino acids long. The CDR3 loop reads CASSVSGMSNQPQHF. CDR3 sequence (DNA): TGTGCCAGCAGTGTCTCAGGGATGAGCAATCAGCCCCAGCATTTT.

The gene calls are TRBV7-9 and TRBJ2-3; 10 bases agree with TRBD2. V was clipped by 11 bases and J by 1 base; unmatched bases: 3. Per the germline V gene, CDR1 is SEHNR and CDR2 is FQNEAQ (reference sequence). The CDR3 loop spans 13 amino acids. The DNA of the CDR3 is TGTGCCTATGGGACTAGCGGCACAGATACGCAGTATTTT. It codes for CAYGTSGTDTQYF.

The V gene is TRBV2, the J gene TRBJ2-1; 13 nucleotides align to TRBD2. V shed 1 base and J 10 bases; nucleotides not matched to a gene: 4. The CDR3 runs 15 residues. Germline lookup yields CDR1 SNHLY and CDR2 FYNNEI. In nucleotides, the CDR3 is TGTGCCAGCAGTGAAGGTCCGGGACTAGCGGGGGAGCAGTTCTTC. It encodes CASSEGPGLAGEQFF.

The CDR3 nucleotides are TGTGCCTGGAGTCCCGGGTGGGACACTGAAGCTTTCTTT. Protein sequence: CAWSPGWDTEAFF. The chain has TRBV30 and TRBJ1-1, with D uncertain. The length of the CDR3 is 13 residues. Per the germline V gene, CDR1 is GTSNPN and CDR2 is SVGIG (reference sequence). The ends were cut back, 2 bases at V and 3 bases at J, with 10 bases in the middle.

The chain uses TRBV13 and TRBJ2-5; tentatively, D is TRBD1 (5 bases). This CDR3 is built from 17 residues. V lost 4 bases, J lost 1 base, and 19 bases lay in between. The germline gives CDR1 PRHDT, CDR2 FYEKMQ (reference sequence). The CDR3 loop reads CASSSGRGSSLQETQYF. CDR3 nucleotide sequence: TGTGCCAGCAGCTCAGGGCGCGGTAGCTCACTCCAAGAGACCCAGTACTTC. The full variable domain, its missing parts supplied by reference TRBV13 and TRBJ2-5, is AAGVIQSPRHLIKEKRETATLKCYPIPRHDTVYWYQQGPGQDPQFLISFYEKMQSDKGSIPDRFSAQQFSDYHSELNMSSLELGDSALYFCASSSGRGSSLQETQYFGPGTRLLVL.

The chain's CDR3 is CASSRPWTNNNEQFF. The CDR3 DNA reads as TGTGCCAGCAGCCGCCCATGGACAAACAACAATGAGCAGTTCTTC. The V gene is TRBV7-2, the J gene TRBJ2-1; tentatively, D is TRBD1 (5 bases). The CDR3 is 15 residues long. Trimming cost V 5 bases and J 5 bases, with 16 bases left between them. The V gene's germline CDR1 is SGHTA and CDR2 FQGNSA.

The CDR3 protein is CASSLPLGQGDYGYTF. CDR3 bases: TGTGCCAGCAGTTTACCACTTGGACAGGGGGACTATGGCTACACCTTC. This rearrangement joins TRBV28 to TRBJ1-2, with TRBD1 matching 10 bases. The CDR3 sequence is 16 residues long. The J segment lost 3 bases and the V segment lost 2 bases, leaving 6 bases of the junction unmatched. The germline V gene encodes CDR1 MDHEN and CDR2 SYDVKM.

This clone appeared a few times. This chain joins TRBV19 and TRBJ1-5; D ambiguous. Germline loops: CDR1 LNHDA, CDR2 SQIVND (reference sequence). The V and J ends lost 6 bases and 7 bases respectively, with 13 bases between them. The CDR3 is 13 amino acids. Here the CDR3 reads CASSRGPGQPQHF. The CDR3 region has the DNA TGTGCCAGTAGCCGCGGGCCCGGCCAGCCCCAGCATTTT.

The J gene is TRBJ1-2, the V gene TRBV28; 9 nucleotides line up with TRBD1. Germline CDR1 and CDR2: MDHEN and SYDVKM. V shed 6 bases and J 5 bases; nucleotides not matched to a gene: 1. This CDR3 is built from 12 residues. CDR3 in amino acids: CASRTGGYGYTF. In DNA form, the CDR3 reads TGTGCCAGCAGGACAGGGGGGTATGGCTACACCTTC.

The chain couples TRBV28 to TRBJ2-1; 7 nucleotides agree with TRBD1. J lost 7 bases, V lost 8 bases, and 20 bases had no gene match. The CDR3 is 17 residues long. CDR1 MDHEN and CDR2 SYDVKM come from the germline V gene. The CDR3 reads CASPPPTGTVGWNEQFF. CDR3 DNA: TGTGCCAGCCCACCCCCAACCGGGACAGTGGGATGGAATGAGCAGTTCTTC. Complete variable domain (other parts from reference TRBV28 and TRBJ2-1): DVKVTQSSRYLVKRTGEKVFLECVQDMDHENMFWYRQDPGLGLRLIYFSYDVKMKEKGDIPEGYSVSREKKERFSLILESASTNQTSMYLCASPPPTGTVGWNEQFFGPGTRLTVL.

The CDR3 DNA follows: TGCGCCAGCAGCCAGACTGGCGGGAGCTCCTACGAGCAGTACTTC. This translates into CASSQTGGSSYEQYF. The chain recombines TRBV5-1 with TRBJ2-7; 7 nucleotides agree with TRBD2. The V gene end was trimmed by 4 bases and the J gene end by 0 bases; junction bases not matched to a gene: 7. The germline V gene encodes CDR1 SGHRS and CDR2 YFSETQ. The CDR3 is 15 amino acids.

A few counts support this clone. The V call is TRBV20-1, the J call TRBJ1-1; possible D gene TRBD1, 5 bases. Between the trimmed V and J ends, which lost 3 bases and 7 bases, there was a span of 9 bases. The germline V gene has CDR1 DFQATT and CDR2 SNEGSKA (reference sequence). The CDR3 has 11 residues. The DNA for the CDR3 is TGCAGTGCTAGGGGGCGGGATGAAGCTTTCTTT. It codes for CSARGRDEAFF.

The chain recombines TRBV6-6 with TRBJ1-1, with TRBD1 matching over 7 bases. This CDR3 contains 15 residues. CDR1 is MNHNY, CDR2 SVGAGI, per germline (reference sequence). After removal of 4 bases from V and 4 bases from J, the junction contained 9 bases not matched to a gene. CDR3 sequence reads: CASSFDSQGGTEAFF. For the CDR3, the DNA is TGTGCCAGCAGTTTCGATAGTCAGGGGGGCACTGAAGCTTTCTTT.

The genes are TRBV28 and TRBJ1-2; weak D call: TRBD1 (5 bases). The CDR3 has 14 amino acids. With 2 bases removed from V and 0 bases from J, the gap between germline ends came to 7 bases. Per the germline V gene, CDR1 is MDHEN and CDR2 is SYDVKM. Here the CDR3 reads CASSLGGTNYGYTF. DNA of the CDR3: TGTGCCAGCAGTTTAGGGGGGACTAACTATGGCTACACCTTC.

The CDR3 bases are TGTGCCAGCAGCTTAGATGACAGGGAAGCGTACGAGCAGTACTTC. Translation gives CASSLDDREAYEQYF. The chain employs TRBV11-2 and TRBJ2-7, with TRBD1 matching 7 bases. The CDR3 has 15 residues. Per germline, CDR1 SGHAT and CDR2 FQNNGV. V was pared by 0 bases and J by 4 bases, with 6 bases of the junction left unmatched.

The V call is TRBV19, the J call TRBJ2-5; the match to TRBD2 covers 9 bases. The CDR3 covers 15 residues. Germline CDR1 reads LNHDA; CDR2 reads SQIVND (reference sequence). Trimming removed 4 bases from V and 2 bases from J; junction bases left unmatched: 5. CDR3 DNA: TGTGCCAGTAGTACCCTAGCGGGGCAACAAGAGACCCAGTACTTC. As protein: CASSTLAGQQETQYF. The full variable domain, completed using reference TRBV19 and TRBJ2-5, is DGGITQSPKYLFRKEGQNVTLSCEQNLNHDAMYWYRQDPGQGLRLIYYSQIVNDFQKGDIAEGYSVSREKKESFPLTVTSAQKNPTAFYLCASSTLAGQQETQYFGPGTRLLVL.

This chain connects TRBV19 to TRBJ2-7, with 8 positions matching TRBD1. Germline CDR1 LNHDA, CDR2 SQIVND (reference sequence). J gave up 2 bases and V 2 bases, and 2 bases lay outside the gene matches. This CDR3 has 14 amino acids. The CDR3 loop is CASSIRTGTYEQYF. The CDR3 coding sequence is TGTGCCAGTAGTATAAGGACAGGGACCTACGAGCAGTACTTC.